This TCR beta chain is drawn from a study of CD8+ T cells in alopecia areata (dated by TCRdb to the late 2010s). Broadly, across the study: Treated patients were enrolled in an open-label pilot trial of oral tofacitinib, 5 to 10 mg twice daily, for moderate-to-severe alopecia areata. To study T cell clonal expansion in alopecia areata, the researchers applied high-throughput TCRbeta sequencing to both the C3H/HeJ mouse model and human patients. Patients received tofacitinib for 6 to 18 months and were then followed off drug for 6 months to check for delayed response and recurrence. immunoSEQ multiplex PCR using 35 Vbeta forward primers and 13 Jbeta reverse primers was used to amplify TCRbeta CDR3 regions. On the human side, TCRbeta sequencing was run on scalp tissue and on sorted CD4+ and CD8+ peripheral blood T cells from healthy controls and from alopecia areata patients with either patchy or totalis/universalis disease. The RNA source kit depended on sample type: the PAXgene miRNA kit for fixed scalp, the miRNeasy kit for PBMCs, and the RNeasy kit for mouse skin. Patients on tofacitinib were biopsied at baseline and after 4 and 24 weeks of treatment, and several of the patients also had a later scalp biopsy. Scalp clonality was compared among normal scalp (n=4), patchy alopecia areata scalp (n=8), and alopecia totalis/universalis scalp (n=8). The full study reports these points: Compared with normal scalp, lesional scalp, particularly in alopecia totalis/universalis, had higher clonality and more expanded CD8+ clones, which suggests antigenic drive. Scalp TCR repertoire analysis is complicated because resident alphabeta T cells in normal human skin are also sequenced, whereas mouse skin is dominated by gammadelta T cells. Compared with mice, TCR sequences shared between patients were less clear, possibly partly because of HLA diversity across the patient population.

The library came from the immunoSEQ multiplex PCR assay. RNA was extracted from all samples and reverse transcribed into cDNA as template for TCR sequencing. SuperScript III was used for first-strand cDNA synthesis, primed with a 2:1 mix of oligo-dT and random hexamers. A synthetic immune receptor repertoire was used to gauge amplification bias, and whatever bias remained was removed computationally. On the authors' methods: Raw reads were preprocessed to remove errors, and CDR3 was defined by IMGT conventions from the conserved cysteine to phenylalanine. Clonality was computed by normalizing Shannon entropy by log2 of the number of productive unique TCRs and subtracting the result from 1. CD4 or CD8 identity of scalp clones was inferred by cross-referencing scalp TCRbeta sequences with sorted blood CD4 and CD8 repertoires. The source is immuneACCESS, and TCRdb retained only in-frame sequences with V and J called. Part of the clones is not carried over; for the studies checked, unresolved V genes explain less than half of this, and the remainder is unexplained. The DNA gave D and trimming, while V, J and clone size come from that table. The sample table holds about 150,000 clones, of which approximately 50% were seen once. Over 5.5% of the sample goes to the ten largest clones.

This clone appeared a single time. Its antigen has not been determined. No quality values exist for individual bases; no much larger clone is one base distant. Lesional scalp punch biopsies and peripheral blood were obtained from alopecia areata patients. PBMCs were isolated by density centrifugation and stained for CD3, CD4 and CD8, and CD4+ and CD8+ T cells were sorted on a FACSAria. This receptor was taken from a human donor with alopecia areata. The sample consisted of CD4+ T cells sorted from blood.

The DNA sequence follows: TGTGCCACCAGCAGAGATCGGGGAGCCATAAATGAAAAACTGTTTTTT. The translation is CATSRDRGAINEKLFF. This chain is built from TRBV15 and TRBJ1-4; no D gene is confidently identified. Its CDR3 holds 16 amino acids, cysteine through phenylalanine. Only the CDR3 DNA is retained, 48 bases long and in frame from the first base. The germline V gene (reference sequence) specifies LNHNV as CDR1 and YYDKDF as CDR2. Cut back by 0 bases and 5 bases, the V and J ends lie 13 bases apart. Reference TRBV15 and TRBJ1-4 genes cover what lies past the CDR3, so the full variable domain is DAMVIQNPRYQVTQFGKPVTLSCSQTLNHNVMYWYQQKSSQAPKLLFHYYDKDFNNEADTPDNFQSRRPNTSFCFLDIRSPGLGDTAMYLCATSRDRGAINEKLFFGSGTQLSVL.